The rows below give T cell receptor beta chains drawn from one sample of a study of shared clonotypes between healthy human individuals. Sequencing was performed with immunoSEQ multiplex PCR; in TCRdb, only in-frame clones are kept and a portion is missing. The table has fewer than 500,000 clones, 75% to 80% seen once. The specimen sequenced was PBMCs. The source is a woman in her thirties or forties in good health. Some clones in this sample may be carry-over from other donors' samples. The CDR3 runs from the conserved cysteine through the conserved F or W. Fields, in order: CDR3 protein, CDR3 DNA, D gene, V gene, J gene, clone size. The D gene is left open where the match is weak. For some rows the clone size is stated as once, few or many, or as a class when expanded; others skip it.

CAHGGDRRNEKLFF	TGTGCCCACGGCGGGGACCGGCGTAATGAAAAACTGTTTTTT	-	TRBV30	TRBJ1-4	-
CASSYGGQNYGYTF	TGTGCCAGCTCCTACGGGGGGCAGAACTATGGCTACACCTTC	-	TRBV18	TRBJ1-2	-
CASSWEPPYNEQFF	TGTGCCAGCAGCTGGGAACCCCCTTACAATGAGCAGTTCTTC	-	TRBV7-2	TRBJ2-1	-
CASSPSYEQYF	TGTGCCAGCAGCCCGAGTTACGAGCAGTACTTC	-	TRBV11-2	TRBJ2-7	-
CASSPPGQGARGYTF	TGTGCCAGCAGCCCTCCGGGACAGGGGGCGCGTGGCTACACCTTC	TRBD1	TRBV9	TRBJ1-2	-
CASSSRWGETQYF	TGTGCCAGCAGCTCTCGATGGGGGGAGACCCAGTACTTC	-	TRBV9	TRBJ2-5	few
CASSDQGAKHEQYF	TGCGCCAGCAGCGACCAGGGGGCAAAGCACGAGCAGTACTTC	TRBD1	TRBV5-1	TRBJ2-7	-
CASSLGAGYEQYF	TGTGCCAGCAGCCTGGGGGCCGGCTACGAGCAGTACTTC	-	TRBV11-3	TRBJ2-7	once
CASTPGQENSPLHF	TGTGCCAGCACCCCGGGACAGGAGAATTCACCCCTCCACTTT	TRBD1	TRBV6-1	TRBJ1-6	-
CASTPTPGQSNTGELFF	TGCGCCAGCACCCCTACCCCGGGACAATCGAACACCGGGGAGCTGTTTTTT	-	TRBV5-1	TRBJ2-2	-
CASSLDGRGTGELFF	TGTGCCAGCAGCTTAGACGGGAGGGGCACCGGGGAGCTGTTTTTT	TRBD2	TRBV7-2	TRBJ2-2	-
CASHTLPDTQYF	TGTGCCAGCCACACCCTCCCAGATACGCAGTATTTT	-	TRBV2	TRBJ2-3	-
CSVESGPGIGEQFF	TGCAGCGTCGAGAGCGGGCCAGGGATAGGGGAGCAGTTCTTC	-	TRBV29-1	TRBJ2-1	-
CASSTGRSGNTIYF	TGTGCCAGCAGTACAGGGCGCTCTGGAAACACCATATATTTT	-	TRBV6-5	TRBJ1-3	few
CASSLEMVGTQYF	TGCGCCAGCAGTCTCGAGATGGTAGGGACCCAGTACTTC	-	TRBV5-1	TRBJ2-5	few
CASSPDFSTDTQYF	TGCGCCAGCAGTCCGGACTTTAGCACAGATACGCAGTATTTT	-	TRBV5-1	TRBJ2-3	-
CAWSAGNTIYF	TGTGCCTGGAGTGCGGGAAACACCATATATTTT	-	TRBV30	TRBJ1-3	-
CSVGLAGGLNEQFF	TGCAGCGTAGGACTAGCGGGAGGCCTGAATGAGCAGTTCTTC	TRBD2	TRBV29-1	TRBJ2-1	-
CASSFGTENSNQPQHF	TGTGCCAGCAGTTTCGGGACAGAAAATAGCAATCAGCCCCAGCATTTT	TRBD1	TRBV2	TRBJ1-5	few
CASSQAIAAQETQYF	TGTGCCAGCAGCCAAGCCATAGCGGCTCAAGAGACCCAGTACTTC	-	TRBV14	TRBJ2-5	-
CASSLGRGNTIYF	TGCGCCAGCAGCCTTGGACGGGGAAACACCATATATTTT	-	TRBV5-1	TRBJ1-3	once
CASSRGTVNSLWLTDTQYF	TGTGCCAGCAGCCGGGGGACAGTAAACTCATTGTGGTTGACAGATACGCAGTATTTT	-	TRBV9	TRBJ2-3	-
CASSETMDRGAYEQYF	TGTGCCAGCAGTGAAACAATGGACAGGGGAGCCTACGAGCAGTACTTC	TRBD1	TRBV6-1	TRBJ2-7	-
CASSPGTGPYEQYF	TGTGCCAGCAGCCCCGGGACAGGGCCCTACGAGCAGTACTTC	TRBD1	TRBV9	TRBJ2-7	-
CASSQGWSSVFYEQYF	TGTGCCAGCAGCCAAGGTTGGTCTAGCGTATTCTACGAGCAGTACTTC	-	TRBV14	TRBJ2-7	-
CASSVGGSGRNEQFF	TGTGCCAGCAGCGTAGGGGGTAGCGGGAGGAATGAGCAGTTCTTC	TRBD2	TRBV9	TRBJ2-1	many
CASSLGLLSSYEQYF	TGTGCCAGCAGCCTCGGACTTCTGAGCTCCTACGAGCAGTACTTC	-	TRBV28	TRBJ2-7	-
CASSRPRGRGEQFF	TGTGCCAGCAGCCGTCCCCGCGGGAGAGGGGAGCAGTTCTTC	TRBD2	TRBV4-2	TRBJ2-1	-
CASSVASGRPETQYF	TGTGCCAGCAGCGTGGCTAGCGGGAGGCCGGAGACCCAGTACTTC	TRBD2	TRBV28	TRBJ2-5	few
CASSLGQVNNEQFF	TGCGCCAGCAGCCTCGGACAGGTTAACAATGAGCAGTTCTTC	TRBD1	TRBV4-3	TRBJ2-1	-
CATSIGYEQYF	TGTGCCACCAGCATTGGCTACGAGCAGTACTTC	-	TRBV5-8	TRBJ2-7	-
CASTTDRVTDTQYF	TGTGCCAGTACTACGGACAGGGTCACAGATACGCAGTATTTT	TRBD1	TRBV19	TRBJ2-3	-
CASSFRRTNYGYTF	TGTGCCAGCAGCTTTCGCAGGACGAACTATGGCTACACCTTC	-	TRBV7-2	TRBJ1-2	-
CASSPKNYGYTF	TGTGCCAGCAGCCCGAAAAACTATGGCTACACCTTC	-	TRBV28	TRBJ1-2	-
CASSLGNTIYF	TGTGCCAGCAGTCTCGGCAACACCATATATTTT	-	TRBV28	TRBJ1-3	-
CASSEGRDTDTQYF	TGTGCCAGCAGCGAGGGGAGGGACACAGATACGCAGTATTTT	TRBD2	TRBV6-4	TRBJ2-3	few
CASSVATSTSVGNEQFF	TGTGCCAGCAGCGTAGCTACGTCGACTAGCGTGGGCAATGAGCAGTTCTTC	TRBD2	TRBV9	TRBJ2-1	-
CAATGTSGYNEQFF	TGTGCCGCGACCGGGACTAGCGGATACAATGAGCAGTTCTTC	TRBD2	TRBV6-1	TRBJ2-1	-
CASSPSLNQPQHF	TGTGCCAGCTCACCCTCGTTAAATCAGCCCCAGCATTTT	-	TRBV18	TRBJ1-5	-
CASHGTGLGETQYF	TGTGCCTCGCATGGGACCGGCCTAGGAGAGACCCAGTACTTC	-	TRBV10-3	TRBJ2-5	-
CASTFGERSYNEQFF	TGCGCCAGCACCTTCGGGGAGCGCAGCTACAATGAGCAGTTCTTC	-	TRBV5-1	TRBJ2-1	-
CATSARTERDGYTF	TGCGCCACTTCGGCGCGAACAGAACGCGATGGCTACACCTTC	-	TRBV4-1	TRBJ1-2	-
CASSPGGAGYEQYF	TGTGCCAGCAGCCCTGGAGGGGCGGGCTACGAGCAGTACTTC	-	TRBV5-4	TRBJ2-7	few
CASSNWAGGGPNTEAFF	TGTGCCAGCAGCAACTGGGCCGGGGGAGGCCCGAACACTGAAGCTTTCTTT	-	TRBV7-9	TRBJ1-1	-
CASSPSGGAYEQYF	TGTGCCAGCAGCCCATCTGGCGGAGCCTACGAGCAGTACTTC	-	TRBV9	TRBJ2-7	-
CASTHRRGANTEAFF	TGTGCCAGCACCCATAGACGAGGGGCAAACACTGAAGCTTTCTTT	-	TRBV27	TRBJ1-1	-
CASSERAGYTF	TGTGCCAGCAGTGAAAGGGCGGGCTACACCTTC	-	TRBV6-1	TRBJ1-2	-